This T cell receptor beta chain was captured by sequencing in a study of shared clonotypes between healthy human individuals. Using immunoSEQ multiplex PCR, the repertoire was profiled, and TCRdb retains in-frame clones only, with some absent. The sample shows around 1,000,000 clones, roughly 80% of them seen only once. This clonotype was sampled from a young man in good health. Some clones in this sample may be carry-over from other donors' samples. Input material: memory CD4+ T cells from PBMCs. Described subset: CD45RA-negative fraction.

The CDR3 DNA reads as TGTGCCAGCAGCGTGGGGAACACCGGGGAGCTGTTTTTT. As protein: CASSVGNTGELFF. The V gene is TRBV28, the J gene TRBJ2-2; D is unresolved. CDR1 MDHEN and CDR2 SYDVKM come from the germline V gene. The CDR3 spans 13 residues. The V and J ends lost 6 bases and 1 base respectively, with 6 bases between them.